This T cell receptor (beta chain) stems from a study of beta chain features in type 1 diabetes (dated by TCRdb to 2017 to 2018). Turning to the overall study: Patients and healthy donors did not differ in mean age, gender distribution, total cell number or subset yield. A total of about 110 million sorted cells were examined across all samples, and the number of cells per subset was strongly correlated with RNA yield. In the study, recently diagnosed type 1 diabetes patients and matched healthy donors were compared on the TCRB repertoires of their sorted circulating CD4+ T cell subsets. Regulatory and stem cell-like memory subsets were isolated from only 8 patients and roughly eight healthy donors, whereas naive and central memory subsets came from all 30 or so donors. Summary of the overall study and its limitations: PCR might favor shorter templates, but patient and control samples were amplified and corrected together, so any skew would affect both groups equally. Naive, central memory and regulatory TCRB repertoires appeared to be more similar among patients than among healthy donors. HLA sub-analyses involved small numbers of individuals, so any influence of HLA type on TCRB rearrangement remained unresolved. At VDJ recombination sites, type 1 diabetes patients had fewer insertions and more deleted nucleotides, which implies abnormalities in thymic rearrangement. In all four CD4+ subsets, TCRB CDR3 length was moderately but significantly shorter in type 1 diabetes patients. Because cDNA was sequenced instead of genomic DNA, activated cells with high expression could be over-represented, although the groups did not differ in activation or CD3 levels.

The CDR3 numbers 14 residues from cysteine through phenylalanine. Just the 42-base CDR3 DNA is kept, in frame starting at base 1. A distance of 8 bases separates the germline ends of V and J, which lose 0 bases and 5 bases respectively. The germline V gene sets CDR1 to ENHRY and CDR2 to SYGVKD. The entire amount of isolated RNA was reverse transcribed using the High Capacity cDNA Reverse Transcription Kit, so the sequenced TCRB transcripts were expressed ones. Deep immunoSEQ sequencing was applied to naive, central memory and regulatory T cell samples, giving an average of roughly 3.5 million total reads per sample. Sorted cells were lysed in RLT buffer and RNA was extracted with DNase-treated RNeasy Micro or Mini kits, depending on cell number. To prevent cross-contamination, every cell subset was processed on its own, while patient and healthy donor samples were processed together. Using the immunoSEQ multiplex PCR, TCRB sequences were amplified from cDNA into 87-bp fragments spanning the CDR3 region. Amplicons were sequenced on the Illumina HiSeq platform. The authors' pipeline ran thus. Synthetic template baselines were used to correct PCR bias computationally, reads within Hamming distance 2 were collapsed together, and singletons that could not be merged were discarded. By aligning reads against IMGT, V, D and J genes, CDR3 length, and insertions or deletions at six rearrangement sites were assigned. Within each subset, clonotype counts were normalized to sorted cell number, after which true diversity and Gini coefficients were computed with the tcR R package. The overlap coefficient, calculated on TCRB nucleotide sequences, was used to quantify repertoire sharing. Out-of-frame TCRB sequences from naive cells were analyzed as a proxy for the pre-selection repertoire. Drawn from immuneACCESS, this table holds only the in-frame rearrangements with V and J called that TCRdb kept. Clones are partly lost; checked studies trace under half to an unresolved V gene and leave the rest unexplained. That table supplies the V and J calls and clone size; D and trimming were determined from the DNA. In all, the sample holds about 270,000 clones, and around an eighth of those were seen once. About 0.016% of the sample rests with the top ten.

A note on this clone: Its antigen remains undetermined. Within one base of it there is no much larger clone, and no base qualities were kept.

A single peripheral blood draw of about 116 mL on average was collected from each donor into heparinised tubes. Naive, central memory, regulatory and stem cell-like memory CD4+ T cells were sorted on a BD FACSAria II using a panel including CD45RO, CCR7, CD25, CD127, CD95 and CD27. Every sorted population had a purity above 98%. PBMCs were separated immediately by Lymphoprep density gradient centrifugation and were stained directly, without being cultured. To minimize batch effects, samples were stained and sorted in pairs, one healthy donor with one patient per experiment. The V gene is TRBV10-3 and the J gene is TRBJ2-4; TRBD2 might be the D gene, on 6 matching bases. The receptor comes from a man aged 25 to 45 with type 1 diabetes. Source material: naive CD4+ T cells from blood. The sample's cell subset or site label, in plain terms: true naive CD4+ T cells. The nucleotide sequence reads as follows: TGTGCCATCAGTGAGTCGGGGGGTGAAAACATTCAGTACTTC. The translation is CAISESGGENIQYF.